A single T cell receptor beta chain is shown here with its context. The data derive from a study of blood T cell repertoires in COVID-19. Study summary: T cells, B-cell-depleted T cells, or PBMCs supplied cDNA or gDNA.

How the authors handled the data: Amplifying reference gene primers gave estimates of nucleated cell counts. The repertoire was sequenced with immunoSEQ multiplex PCR; TCRdb's copy has only in-frame clones and lacks some. D and trimming were read from the DNA, whereas the V and J calls and clone size are those reported in that table. The sample contains under 140,000 clones, around 74% of which appear only once. The CDR3 totals 15 residues. V lost 6 bases and J 0 bases, leaving 12 bases between the germline ends. Germline V lookup: CDR1 LNHDA, CDR2 SQIVND (reference sequence). Sequenced material: peripheral blood. This chain joins TRBV19 and TRBJ1-5; D possibly corresponds to TRBD1 (5 bases). This TCR came from an older woman with acute or convalescent COVID-19. Written as DNA, the CDR3 is TGTGCCAGTAGACGACAGCCTTATAGCAATCAGCCCCAGCATTTT. Translating it yields CASRRQPYSNQPQHF.